The next 28 T cell receptor beta chains were all read from a single sample in a study of shared clonotypes between healthy human individuals (TCRdb year 2020). Library construction relied on the immunoSEQ multiplex PCR assay. TCRdb stores this immuneACCESS table with in-frame sequences only. Part of the clones is absent; in the studies checked, under half of the shortfall reflects unresolved V genes, and no reason is known for the rest. For this sample there are hundreds of thousands of clones; 60% to 75% appear just once. Around 1.8% of the sample is taken by the ten largest. The sample was memory CD4+ T cells sorted from blood. The label giving this sample's cell subset or site can be read as: CD45RA-negative fraction. Receptor source: a woman in her thirties in good health.

The chain links TRBV19 to TRBJ1-1; TRBD1 matches 7 bases. V lost 5 bases and J lost 8; bases outside the gene matches: 5. This CDR3 is built from 12 residues. CDR1 and CDR2 from the germline V gene are LNHDA and SQIVND (reference sequence). The CDR3 nucleotides are TGTGCCAGTAGTGAACAGGGGCGCGAAGCTTTCTTT. This sequence encodes CASSEQGREAFF.

CDR3 in DNA: TGTGCCAGCAGGACATATGGGGGGCTAGCGGGAGGGTACCGTGCTAGCACAGATACGCAGTATTTT. The encoded protein is CASRTYGGLAGGYRASTDTQYF. The chain carries TRBV28 and TRBJ2-3, with 12 bases that match TRBD2. J lost 0 bases, V lost 6 bases, and 22 bases had no gene match. The CDR3 contains 22 residues. From germline, CDR1 is MDHEN and CDR2 SYDVKM.

The chain carries TRBV27 and TRBJ2-7; TRBD2 agrees at 11 bases. Germline CDR1 reads MNHEY; CDR2 reads SMNVEV (reference sequence). This CDR3 contains 14 residues. V lost 3 bases and J lost 6; bases outside the gene matches: 4. DNA of the CDR3: TGTGCCAGCAGTTTGACCGGGACTAGCGGCGAGCAGTACTTC. Protein: CASSLTGTSGEQYF.

The rearrangement uses TRBV29-1 and TRBJ2-5; 10 bases align to TRBD2. The CDR3 runs to 14 residues. V was pared by 4 bases and J by 5 bases, with 7 bases of the junction left unmatched. The germline gives CDR1 SQVTM, CDR2 ANQGSEA. The CDR3 here is CSVGLAGGQETQYF. The CDR3 DNA reads as TGCAGCGTTGGGTTAGCGGGAGGACAGGAGACCCAGTACTTC.

The rearrangement uses TRBV27 and TRBJ1-2; no definite D call. The CDR3 sequence is 17 residues long. The germline gives CDR1 MNHEY, CDR2 SMNVEV (reference sequence). V was clipped by 5 bases and J by 4 bases, with 23 bases between them. CDR3 in amino acids: CASSHKTPGKPGYGYTF. CDR3 in DNA: TGTGCCAGCAGTCACAAAACCCCGGGGAAACCGGGCTATGGCTACACCTTC.

The V and J genes are TRBV28 and TRBJ1-2; D not certain. This CDR3 is built from 14 residues. V was shortened by 4 bases and J by 3 bases, with 12 bases between the two germline ends. CDR1 and CDR2 from the germline V gene are MDHEN and SYDVKM. CDR3 sequence: CASSSGGRDYGYTF. CDR3 nucleotide sequence: TGTGCCAGCAGTTCGGGAGGGAGGGACTATGGCTACACCTTC.

The chain is built from TRBV7-9 and TRBJ2-7; 7 nucleotides line up with TRBD2. The CDR3 runs 16 residues. V lost 5 bases to trimming and J lost 4 bases; unmatched junction nucleotides: 14. Germline-derived CDR1 and CDR2 are SEHNR and FQNEAQ (reference sequence). The CDR3 DNA follows: TGTGCCAGCAGCCGGACTGGAGCGGGATCAACGTACGAGCAGTACTTC. Residues: CASSRTGAGSTYEQYF.

The table lists this clone with a count of one. The chain links TRBV2 to TRBJ2-2; D remains unclear. The germline V gene encodes CDR1 SNHLY and CDR2 FYNNEI. V was shortened by 6 bases and J by 1 base, with 15 bases between the two germline ends. The CDR3 is 16 residues long. The CDR3 nucleotides read TGTGCCAGCAGCGCCCGGGCTCAGAAGAACACCGGGGAGCTGTTTTTT. Protein: CASSARAQKNTGELFF.

This chain joins TRBV28 and TRBJ1-2, with unresolved D. The V gene's germline CDR1 is MDHEN and CDR2 SYDVKM. The length of the CDR3 is 13 residues. Trimming removed 2 bases at V and 6 bases at J, with 10 bases between. CDR3 DNA sequence: TGTGCCAGCAGTTTAAGGGCAGAGCATGGCTACACCTTC. This sequence encodes CASSLRAEHGYTF.

This clone was observed many times. Other DNA sequences in this specimen translate into the identical CDR3. This chain joins TRBV11-3 and TRBJ2-1; tentatively, D is TRBD2 (6 bases). Between the trimmed V and J ends, which lost 0 bases and 6 bases, there was a span of 6 bases. Germline V gene sequence: CDR1 SGHNT, CDR2 YENEEA. This CDR3 region has 13 residues. This chain's CDR3 is CASSLDGGNEQFF. The CDR3 coding sequence is TGTGCCAGCAGCTTAGACGGGGGCAATGAGCAGTTCTTC.

The gene calls are TRBV10-3 and TRBJ2-7; D remains ambiguous. The V end lost 8 bases, the J end lost 1 base, and 12 bases lay between the germline ends. The germline V gene has CDR1 ENHRY and CDR2 SYGVKD. The CDR3 loop spans 13 amino acids. The CDR3 loop is CAIRPQESYEQYF. Written as DNA, the CDR3 is TGTGCCATCCGTCCGCAGGAATCCTACGAGCAGTACTTC.

As to this clone: Its ends do not fully match the called genes, so a read error is possible. This chain joins TRBV19 and TRBJ1-3, with 7 nucleotides matching TRBD1. The CDR3 sequence is 15 residues long. Germline values: CDR1 LNHDA, CDR2 SQIVND (reference sequence). The CDR3 here is CASSDGTAPWSTPIF. The CDR3, as DNA: TGTGCCAGTAGTGATGGGACAGCCCCTTGGTCTACCCCTATTTTT.

In its sample, this clone was seen a few times. The rearrangement joins TRBV7-7 to TRBJ2-3, with a tentative D call TRBD2 (5 bases). CDR3 length: 13 amino acids. V lost 4 bases and J 2 bases, leaving 7 bases between the germline ends. Per the germline V gene, CDR1 is SSHAT and CDR2 is FNYEAQ (reference sequence). Written as DNA, the CDR3 is TGTGCCAGCAGCTCCGGGAACACAGATACGCAGTATTTT. This gives the protein CASSSGNTDTQYF.

This clone occurred a few times. The sample carries other DNA sequences with the same CDR3. V usage is TRBV2 and J usage is TRBJ1-5; D unclear. Trimming took off 0 bases at V and 6 bases at J, with 9 bases between the two ends. The CDR3 covers 14 residues. The germline V gene encodes CDR1 SNHLY and CDR2 FYNNEI. The DNA of the CDR3 is TGTGCCAGCAGTGAAGCTCGGGGAAGTCAGCCCCAGCATTTT. The encoded protein is CASSEARGSQPQHF. The full variable domain, in which reference TRBV2 and TRBJ1-5 provide the parts outside the CDR3, is EPEVTQTPSHQVTQMGQEVILRCVPISNHLYFYWYRQILGQKVEFLVSFYNNEISEKSEIFDDQFSVERPDGSNFTLKIRSTKLEDSAMYFCASSEARGSQPQHFGDGTRLSIL.

The chain is built from TRBV30 and TRBJ2-7; TRBD2 might be the D (6 bases). Germline V gene data show CDR1 as GTSNPN and CDR2 as SVGIG (reference sequence). The V gene lost 1 base and the J gene lost 4 bases, with 17 bases spanning the gap. The CDR3 spans 15 residues. The CDR3, as DNA: TGTGCCTGGAGTGGGACTTCGGGACTTAGATACGAGCAGTACTTC. The encoded protein is CAWSGTSGLRYEQYF. Based on the CDR3 plus reference TRBV30 and TRBJ2-7, the full variable domain is SQTIHQWPATLVQPVGSPLSLECTVEGTSNPNLYWYRQAAGRGLQLLFYSVGIGQISSEVPQNLSASRPQDRQFILSSKKLLLSDSGFYLCAWSGTSGLRYEQYFGPGTRLTVT.

The chain has TRBV5-4 and TRBJ1-4; 8 nucleotides match TRBD1. Trimming cost V 3 bases and J 0 bases; bases outside gene matches: 10. CDR3 length equals 18 residues. Germline CDR1 reads SGHNT; CDR2 reads YYREEE (reference sequence). The CDR3 reads CASSSQGQGKATNEKLFF. The CDR3 bases are TGTGCCAGCAGCTCCCAAGGACAGGGAAAGGCAACTAATGAAAAACTGTTTTTT.

The CDR3 loop reads CASSTLDRGVDGYTF. CDR3 in DNA: TGTGCCAGTAGTACCCTAGACAGGGGGGTTGATGGCTACACCTTC. V usage is TRBV19 and J usage is TRBJ1-2, with 9 bases that match TRBD1. V shed 4 bases and J 6 bases; nucleotides not matched to a gene: 9. The CDR3 is 15 residues long. CDR1 is LNHDA and CDR2 is SQIVND in the germline V gene (reference sequence).

This clone was counted only a few times. The chain carries TRBV27 and TRBJ2-3; D gene unclear. V lost 8 bases and J 1 base, leaving 25 bases between the germline ends. This CDR3 spans 18 amino acids. Germline CDR1 and CDR2: MNHEY and SMNVEV (reference sequence). CDR3 amino acids: CASGILPVVAARTDTQYF. The CDR3 DNA is TGTGCCAGCGGTATTCTCCCCGTTGTGGCCGCCCGCACAGATACGCAGTATTTT.

V gene TRBV9 combines with J gene TRBJ1-2; D is ambiguous. Germline V gene data show CDR1 as SGDLS and CDR2 as YYNGEE. The CDR3 is made up of 12 amino acids. The V and J ends lost 5 bases and 4 bases respectively, with 9 bases between them. The CDR3 is CASSLNRYGYTF. CDR3 coding DNA: TGTGCCAGCAGTCTCAACCGCTATGGCTACACCTTC.

The chain couples TRBV5-1 to TRBJ1-4; 7 bases align to TRBD1. J lost 8 bases, V lost 2 bases, and 6 bases had no gene match. CDR3 size: 14 residues. Germline V gene lookup returns CDR1 SGHRS and CDR2 YFSETQ. CDR3 amino acids: CASSFDREVEKLFF. CDR3 DNA: TGCGCCAGCAGCTTTGACAGGGAGGTCGAAAAACTGTTTTTT.

The chain combines TRBV27 with TRBJ2-1, with TRBD2 identical over 9 bases. V gave up 10 bases and J gave up 1 base; unmatched junction bases: 5. The CDR3 totals 14 residues. Per the germline V gene, CDR1 is MNHEY and CDR2 is SMNVEV (reference sequence). The CDR3 DNA sequence: TGTGCCACCGGTAGCGGGAGATCCTACAATGAGCAGTTCTTC. Protein sequence: CATGSGRSYNEQFF.

J is TRBJ2-7 and V is TRBV29-1, with D unclear. V lost 7 bases and J 0 bases, leaving 10 bases between the germline ends. Germline CDR1 is SQVTM and CDR2 is ANQGSEA. The CDR3 spans 12 residues. In DNA, the CDR3 is TGCAGCGGACGCGCGAACTCCTACGAGCAGTACTTC. Translated: CSGRANSYEQYF.

The chain uses TRBV7-2 and TRBJ2-4; D unresolved. The CDR3 is 17 amino acids. V was cut by 1 base and J by 1 base, with 14 bases left in between. Germline CDR1 SGHTA, CDR2 FQGNSA. CDR3: CASSLVLAPEAKNIQYF. Written as DNA, the CDR3 is TGTGCCAGCAGCTTAGTGCTGGCCCCGGAGGCCAAAAACATTCAGTACTTC.

V is TRBV5-5 and J is TRBJ2-7; D gene unclear. V lost 2 bases to trimming and J lost 4 bases, with 10 bases between them. CDR1 SGHKS and CDR2 YYEKEE come from the germline V gene (reference sequence). The CDR3 contains 13 residues. Here the CDR3 DNA reads TGTGCCAGCAGCTTTGACAACCGTTACGAGCAGTACTTC. Translated, it gives CASSFDNRYEQYF.

For this clone: Other DNA sequences in the same sample also yield this CDR3. The chain links TRBV2 to TRBJ2-1; D ambiguous. Germline V gene sequence: CDR1 SNHLY, CDR2 FYNNEI. This CDR3 has 12 residues. The V gene lost 4 bases and the J gene lost 4 bases, with 5 bases spanning the gap. This CDR3 is CASSGDYNEQFF. The CDR3 coding sequence is TGTGCCAGCAGTGGGGATTACAATGAGCAGTTCTTC.

The rearrangement uses TRBV18 and TRBJ1-5; 10 bases fit TRBD1. V lost 4 bases to trimming and J lost 4 bases; unmatched junction nucleotides: 4. The germline V gene encodes CDR1 KGHSH and CDR2 LQKENI. The CDR3 sequence is 15 residues long. The CDR3 bases are TGTGCCAGCTCACGAATGGACAGGGGGAATCAGCCCCAGCATTTT. Translating gives CASSRMDRGNQPQHF.

The table lists this clone with a count of one. A much larger clone differs by one base, so this may be a read error. This sequence joins TRBV14 and TRBJ2-2; D unclear. CDR3 size: 12 residues. Per the germline V gene, CDR1 is SGHDN and CDR2 is FVKESK. The V and J ends lost 2 bases and 5 bases respectively, with 3 bases between them. CDR3 sequence: CASSQRTGELFF. The CDR3 nucleotides are TGTGCCAGCAGCCAAAGAACCGGGGAGCTGTTTTTT.

The chain is built from TRBV5-1 and TRBJ1-1; TRBD1 might be the D (5 bases). The CDR3 loop spans 14 amino acids. Germline V lookup: CDR1 SGHRS, CDR2 YFSETQ. V lost 4 bases, J lost 0 bases, and 10 bases lay in between. The CDR3 DNA reads TGCGCCAGCAGCCGGGGGGATATGAACACTGAAGCTTTCTTT. Protein sequence: CASSRGDMNTEAFF.